This is a list of T cell receptor beta chains from one sample in a study of blood T cell repertoires in COVID-19. Assay used: immunoSEQ multiplex PCR; TCRdb lists only in-frame clones, some missing. Among under 150,000 clones listed, approximately 83% were seen once. Sequenced input: peripheral blood. Source of these receptors: a woman aged 45-60 years who had recovered from COVID-19. The CDR3 runs from the conserved cysteine through the conserved F or W. A D gene is named only where the DNA matches it firmly. Clone size appears in some rows only: once, few, many, or a class for an expanded clone.

v_call: TRBV19; j_call: TRBJ2-7; d_call: TRBD2; clone_size: NA; cdr3_nt: TGTGCCACCAGAGGACTAGCTGAAAACGAGCAGTACTTC; cdr3_aa: CATRGLAENEQYF
v_call: TRBV2; j_call: TRBJ2-3; d_call: NA; clone_size: NA; cdr3_nt: TGTGCCAGCAGTGACCTTAAAGATACGCAGTATTTT; cdr3_aa: CASSDLKDTQYF
v_call: TRBV5-1; j_call: TRBJ2-3; d_call: TRBD2; clone_size: NA; cdr3_nt: TGCGCCAGCAGCTTGGCACGGGGGGGGCCGGCCACAGATACGCAGTATTTT; cdr3_aa: CASSLARGGPATDTQYF
v_call: TRBV12-3/TRBV12-4; j_call: TRBJ2-1; d_call: NA; clone_size: NA; cdr3_nt: TGTGCCAGCAGTACCGGACTGCTCAATGAGCAGTTCTTC; cdr3_aa: CASSTGLLNEQFF
v_call: TRBV7-8; j_call: TRBJ1-5; d_call: NA; clone_size: NA; cdr3_nt: TGTGCCAGCAGCTTAGCAGGGGCCGCGTCCCAGCATTTT; cdr3_aa: CASSLAGAASQHF
v_call: TRBV7-6; j_call: TRBJ1-1; d_call: NA; clone_size: NA; cdr3_nt: TGTGCCAGCAGCTTAGTGGGGCAGACCAACACTGAAGCTTTCTTT; cdr3_aa: CASSLVGQTNTEAFF
v_call: TRBV18; j_call: TRBJ1-1; d_call: TRBD1; clone_size: NA; cdr3_nt: TGTGCCAGCTCACCAGAATCCGAGGGGGCGACTGAAGCTTTCTTT; cdr3_aa: CASSPESEGATEAFF
v_call: TRBV5-8; j_call: TRBJ2-7; d_call: NA; clone_size: NA; cdr3_nt: TGTGCCAGCAGCTTGGGGGAGGGGACAGGAGGTTTGGACGAGCAGTACTTC; cdr3_aa: CASSLGEGTGGLDEQYF
v_call: TRBV3-1/TRBV3-2; j_call: TRBJ2-1; d_call: NA; clone_size: NA; cdr3_nt: TGTGCCAGCAGCCTCCGGGTCGGAGGGTCCTACAATGAGCAGTTCTTC; cdr3_aa: CASSLRVGGSYNEQFF
v_call: TRBV19; j_call: TRBJ1-6; d_call: NA; clone_size: NA; cdr3_nt: TGTGCCAGTAGTATAGGACTTCTAGATTCACCCCTCCACTTT; cdr3_aa: CASSIGLLDSPLHF
v_call: TRBV2; j_call: TRBJ1-4; d_call: NA; clone_size: NA; cdr3_nt: TGTGCCAGCAGTGGGGCAGGGACTAATGAAAAACTGTTTTTT; cdr3_aa: CASSGAGTNEKLFF
v_call: TRBV3-1/TRBV3-2; j_call: TRBJ2-5; d_call: TRBD2; clone_size: NA; cdr3_nt: TGTGCCAGCGGCCCCGGAGTGTTGGGCGGGGGCCAAGAGACCCAGTACTTC; cdr3_aa: CASGPGVLGGGQETQYF
v_call: TRBV6-5; j_call: TRBJ2-1; d_call: NA; clone_size: NA; cdr3_nt: TGTGCCAGCAGTCCTAGCGTAGGCTACAATGAGCAGTTCTTC; cdr3_aa: CASSPSVGYNEQFF
v_call: TRBV10-3; j_call: TRBJ2-1; d_call: NA; clone_size: NA; cdr3_nt: TGTGCCATCAGTGGCGGTAGCAATGAGCAGTTCTTC; cdr3_aa: CAISGGSNEQFF
v_call: TRBV13; j_call: TRBJ2-3; d_call: NA; clone_size: NA; cdr3_nt: TGTGCCAGCAGCTTACCCTCACTCACAGATACGCAGTATTTT; cdr3_aa: CASSLPSLTDTQYF
v_call: TRBV12-5; j_call: TRBJ2-7; d_call: NA; clone_size: NA; cdr3_nt: TGTGCTAGTGGTTTGTCCCGAGACGAGCAGTACTTC; cdr3_aa: CASGLSRDEQYF
v_call: TRBV5-1; j_call: TRBJ2-2; d_call: TRBD2; clone_size: NA; cdr3_nt: TGCGCCAGCAGCTCCAAGACTAGCGGGGGGTTTCGGAGCACCGGGGAGCTGTTTTTT; cdr3_aa: CASSSKTSGGFRSTGELFF
v_call: TRBV24-1; j_call: TRBJ1-1; d_call: TRBD1; clone_size: few; cdr3_nt: TGTGCCACCAGTGATACCAGACAGGGGGGTACTGAAGCTTTCTTT; cdr3_aa: CATSDTRQGGTEAFF
v_call: TRBV20-1; j_call: TRBJ1-2; d_call: NA; clone_size: NA; cdr3_nt: TGCAGTGCTTTCCGCTATGGCTACACCTTC; cdr3_aa: CSAFRYGYTF
v_call: TRBV5-5; j_call: TRBJ1-2; d_call: TRBD1; clone_size: few; cdr3_nt: TGTGCCAGCAGCCCGGGACAGGGATTATACTATGGCTACACCTTC; cdr3_aa: CASSPGQGLYYGYTF
v_call: TRBV3-1/TRBV3-2; j_call: TRBJ2-1; d_call: NA; clone_size: NA; cdr3_nt: TGTGCCAGCAGCCCCCTTCTCTCCTACAATGAGCAGTTCTTC; cdr3_aa: CASSPLLSYNEQFF
v_call: TRBV29-1; j_call: TRBJ2-7; d_call: NA; clone_size: NA; cdr3_nt: TGCAGCGTCAGGGGTGCCGGGATCTACGAGCAGTACTTC; cdr3_aa: CSVRGAGIYEQYF
v_call: TRBV27; j_call: TRBJ1-1; d_call: TRBD1; clone_size: NA; cdr3_nt: TGTGCCAGCAAGATCACCGGGACAGGGAACACTGAAGCTTTCTTT; cdr3_aa: CASKITGTGNTEAFF
v_call: TRBV24-1; j_call: TRBJ2-3; d_call: TRBD2; clone_size: NA; cdr3_nt: TGTGCCACCAGTGATTTTGGGGGGGGGAGAGATACGCAGTATTTT; cdr3_aa: CATSDFGGGRDTQYF
v_call: TRBV7-2; j_call: TRBJ2-2; d_call: NA; clone_size: NA; cdr3_nt: TGTGCCAGCAGCTTAGTCCGCGCGGGTCCTCAGGGGGAGCTGTTTTTT; cdr3_aa: CASSLVRAGPQGELFF
v_call: TRBV25-1; j_call: TRBJ1-2; d_call: NA; clone_size: NA; cdr3_nt: TGTGCCAGCCGTAGCGGATTCTATGGCTACACCTTC; cdr3_aa: CASRSGFYGYTF
v_call: TRBV7-9; j_call: TRBJ2-1; d_call: TRBD1; clone_size: NA; cdr3_nt: TGTGCCAGCAGCCGGACAGGGGGCTTTGATGGTGAGCAGTTCTTC; cdr3_aa: CASSRTGGFDGEQFF
v_call: TRBV19; j_call: TRBJ1-2; d_call: TRBD1; clone_size: NA; cdr3_nt: TGTGCCAGTAGTTCGGGACAGGATTACTATGGCTACACCTTC; cdr3_aa: CASSSGQDYYGYTF
v_call: TRBV4-2; j_call: TRBJ1-1; d_call: TRBD1; clone_size: few; cdr3_nt: TGTGCCAGCAGCCGAGACAGGGGGCGCCTGGATTGGGAGTTT; cdr3_aa: CASSRDRGRLDWEF
v_call: TRBV24-1; j_call: TRBJ1-6; d_call: NA; clone_size: NA; cdr3_nt: TGTGCCACCAGTGATTCACCTTTCTACAGGCCAAACAATTCACCCCTCCACTTT; cdr3_aa: CATSDSPFYRPNNSPLHF
v_call: TRBV7-2; j_call: TRBJ1-3; d_call: TRBD1; clone_size: NA; cdr3_nt: TGTGCCAGCAGCGCAGGGACAGGTTCGGGGGTATATTTT; cdr3_aa: CASSAGTGSGVYF
v_call: TRBV10-3; j_call: TRBJ2-7; d_call: NA; clone_size: NA; cdr3_nt: TGTGCCATCAGTGAGGATTCACAGGGGCAGTACTTC; cdr3_aa: CAISEDSQGQYF
v_call: TRBV9; j_call: TRBJ1-2; d_call: TRBD1; clone_size: NA; cdr3_nt: TGTGCCAGCAGCGCCCACCGGGACAGGTCCTATGGCTACACCTTC; cdr3_aa: CASSAHRDRSYGYTF
v_call: TRBV7-9; j_call: TRBJ2-2; d_call: TRBD2; clone_size: NA; cdr3_nt: TGTGCCAGCAGCGCCGGGACTATAATGACCGGGGAGCTGTTTTTT; cdr3_aa: CASSAGTIMTGELFF
v_call: TRBV2; j_call: TRBJ2-3; d_call: TRBD2; clone_size: NA; cdr3_nt: TGTGCCAGCAGACTAGCGTTTAGCACAGATACGCAGTATTTT; cdr3_aa: CASRLAFSTDTQYF
v_call: TRBV5-6; j_call: TRBJ2-7; d_call: NA; clone_size: NA; cdr3_nt: TGTGCCAGCAGCTTGATGGCTCCTCGCGAGCAGTACTTC; cdr3_aa: CASSLMAPREQYF
v_call: TRBV18; j_call: TRBJ2-5; d_call: NA; clone_size: NA; cdr3_nt: TGTGCCAGCTCACCACTAGCCGAGACCCAGTACTTC; cdr3_aa: CASSPLAETQYF
v_call: TRBV24-1; j_call: TRBJ1-2; d_call: NA; clone_size: NA; cdr3_nt: TGTGCCACCAGTGTCGGGGACTATGGCTACACCTTC; cdr3_aa: CATSVGDYGYTF
v_call: TRBV29-1; j_call: TRBJ2-1; d_call: TRBD1; clone_size: once; cdr3_nt: TGCAGCGTTGGAAGGACAGGGTACAATGAGCAGTTCTTC; cdr3_aa: CSVGRTGYNEQFF
v_call: TRBV4-2; j_call: TRBJ2-1; d_call: TRBD2; clone_size: NA; cdr3_nt: TGTGCCAGCAGCCAGGGGACTAGCGGCACTGAGCAGTTCTTC; cdr3_aa: CASSQGTSGTEQFF
v_call: TRBV10-1; j_call: TRBJ1-1; d_call: NA; clone_size: few; cdr3_nt: TGCGCCAGCAGTGACGAGGGTGGCACTGAAGCTTTCTTT; cdr3_aa: CASSDEGGTEAFF
v_call: TRBV2; j_call: TRBJ2-7; d_call: TRBD1; clone_size: few; cdr3_nt: TGTGCCAGCGGGACAGGGACCTCCTACGAGCAGTACTTC; cdr3_aa: CASGTGTSYEQYF
v_call: TRBV27; j_call: TRBJ2-7; d_call: TRBD1; clone_size: NA; cdr3_nt: TGTGCCAGCAGACTTAAGGACAGGGGCGGGTACGAGCAGTACTTC; cdr3_aa: CASRLKDRGGYEQYF
v_call: TRBV18; j_call: TRBJ1-1; d_call: TRBD1; clone_size: NA; cdr3_nt: TGTGCCAGCTCACCCCGGAGGACAGGGGCTGCGATGAACACTGAAGCTTTCTTT; cdr3_aa: CASSPRRTGAAMNTEAFF
v_call: TRBV18; j_call: TRBJ2-1; d_call: TRBD2; clone_size: once; cdr3_nt: TGTGCCAGCTCACCTACGGCGGGAGTGGGCAATGAGCAGTTCTTC; cdr3_aa: CASSPTAGVGNEQFF
v_call: TRBV21-1; j_call: TRBJ2-3; d_call: NA; clone_size: once; cdr3_nt: TGTGCCAGCAGTCGACAGGGTAGGTCAGATACGCAGTATTTT; cdr3_aa: CASSRQGRSDTQYF
v_call: TRBV11-2; j_call: TRBJ2-5; d_call: TRBD1; clone_size: NA; cdr3_nt: TGTGCCAGCAGCTTAGATCGGGACAGGGGGCTCGGGACCCAGTACTTC; cdr3_aa: CASSLDRDRGLGTQYF
v_call: TRBV6-5; j_call: TRBJ2-1; d_call: NA; clone_size: NA; cdr3_nt: TGTGCCAGCAATTTGAGTCCGCGCAACAATGAGCAGTTCTTC; cdr3_aa: CASNLSPRNNEQFF
v_call: TRBV4-2; j_call: TRBJ2-1; d_call: NA; clone_size: NA; cdr3_nt: TGTGCCAGCAGCCCCGACAGTCTAATCCCCAATGAGCAGTTCTTC; cdr3_aa: CASSPDSLIPNEQFF